The 13 T cell receptor beta chains below all came from one sample that was sequenced in a study of blood T cell repertoires in COVID-19. Only in-frame clones appear in the TCRdb table, and some are missing; sequencing was by immunoSEQ multiplex PCR. The repertoire includes approximately 69,000 clones, about 81% of them detected once, and roughly 13% sits in the top ten. Sequenced material: peripheral blood. These TCRs come from a woman aged 80 or over with acute or convalescent COVID-19.

This chain links TRBV6-5 with TRBJ2-7; D gene ambiguous. This CDR3 is 15 amino acids long. The germline V and J ends were trimmed by 1 base and 3 bases, with 13 bases remaining between them. Germline V gives CDR1 MNHEY, CDR2 SVGAGI. The CDR3 protein is CASSYFKDTNYEQYF. CDR3 DNA: TGTGCCAGCAGTTACTTCAAAGACACCAACTACGAGCAGTACTTC.

The chain couples TRBV4-1 to TRBJ2-1; TRBD2 matches 9 bases. The CDR3 sequence is 15 residues long. V lost 3 bases to trimming and J lost 3 bases; unmatched junction nucleotides: 3. Per the germline V gene, CDR1 is MGHRA and CDR2 is YSYEKL. The CDR3 spells CASSQTSGFYNEQFF. DNA of the CDR3: TGCGCCAGCAGCCAGACTAGCGGTTTCTACAATGAGCAGTTCTTC.

The chain uses TRBV6-6 and TRBJ1-6; 8 bases are shared with TRBD1. Germline V lookup: CDR1 MNHNY, CDR2 SVGAGI (reference sequence). The CDR3 runs 16 residues. V was pared by 5 bases and J by 10 bases, with 13 bases of the junction left unmatched. The CDR3 is CASSPIGDRRKSPLHF. Here the CDR3 DNA reads TGTGCCAGCAGTCCCATTGGGGACAGGCGTAAATCACCCCTCCACTTT.

J is TRBJ2-1 and V is TRBV7-9; TRBD1 agrees at 9 bases. Germline V lookup: CDR1 SEHNR, CDR2 FQNEAQ (reference sequence). V was pared by 0 bases and J by 9 bases, with 15 bases of the junction left unmatched. The CDR3 length is 18 residues. The DNA for the CDR3 is TGTGCCAGCAGCTTAGCTGGTTCGGGGACAGGGAAGGCAAGTGAGCAGTTCTTC. This encodes CASSLAGSGTGKASEQFF.

CDR3: CASSRTGTRQETQYF. The DNA of the CDR3 is TGCGCCAGCAGCAGGACAGGGACTCGCCAAGAGACCCAGTACTTC. V is TRBV5-1 and J is TRBJ2-5; TRBD1 matches at 8 bases. This CDR3 comprises 15 residues. J lost 1 base, V lost 4 bases, and 6 bases had no gene match. Germline CDR1 and CDR2: SGHRS and YFSETQ.

This rearrangement joins TRBV2 to TRBJ2-3; tentative D call: TRBD2 (6 bases). This CDR3 region has 15 residues. The germline V gene has CDR1 SNHLY and CDR2 FYNNEI. Trimming removed 7 bases at V and 2 bases at J, with 16 bases between. The CDR3, as DNA: TGTGCCAGCACCCGGGGACTTGGTGACACAGATACGCAGTATTTT. Its translation is CASTRGLGDTDTQYF.

With respect to this clone: Within the sample, other DNA sequences also encode this same CDR3. The rearrangement links TRBV19 to TRBJ2-1; D unclear. V lost 2 bases and J lost 0, with 8 bases in between. The CDR3 extends over 15 amino acids. Germline V gives CDR1 LNHDA, CDR2 SQIVND (reference sequence). The CDR3 reads CASSISRSSYNEQFF. The CDR3 DNA reads TGTGCCAGTAGTATATCCCGGAGCTCCTACAATGAGCAGTTCTTC. Complete variable domain (other parts from reference TRBV19 and TRBJ2-1): DGGITQSPKYLFRKEGQNVTLSCEQNLNHDAMYWYRQDPGQGLRLIYYSQIVNDFQKGDIAEGYSVSREKKESFPLTVTSAQKNPTAFYLCASSISRSSYNEQFFGPGTRLTVL.

V usage is TRBV30 and J usage is TRBJ2-7; weak D call: TRBD2 (6 bases). CDR3 length equals 16 residues. Germline V CDR1 and CDR2: GTSNPN, SVGIG (reference sequence). Trimming pared 7 bases from V and 0 bases from J, leaving 22 bases between. The CDR3 DNA sequence: TGTGCCTCCACCCGCCCGGGACTTTCTAGCTCCTACGAGCAGTACTTC. The encoded protein is CASTRPGLSSSYEQYF.

The chain is built from TRBV20-1 and TRBJ2-7, with 7 positions matching TRBD1. V dropped 3 bases and J dropped 4; count of bases not matched to a gene: 6. The germline V gene encodes CDR1 DFQATT and CDR2 SNEGSKA (reference sequence). The CDR3 has 13 amino acids. The CDR3 loop reads CSASGQGVYEQYF. The CDR3 nucleotides are TGCAGTGCTAGTGGGCAGGGGGTTTACGAGCAGTACTTC.

This clone was seen a handful of times. In nucleotides, the CDR3 is TGTGCCAGCAGTGAAGAAGGAGGGGTGAGCAATCAGCCCCAGCATTTT. Protein product: CASSEEGGVSNQPQHF. The gene calls are TRBV2 and TRBJ1-5; a weak D match, TRBD1 (5 bases). V shed 1 base and J shed 1 base, with 11 bases lying between them. The CDR3 spans 16 residues. Germline V gene sequence: CDR1 SNHLY, CDR2 FYNNEI.

The V and J genes are TRBV4-3 and TRBJ2-7; D remains unclear. Looked up from germline, CDR1 is LGHNA and CDR2 is YSLEER. V lost 0 bases and J 0 bases, leaving 12 bases between the germline ends. The CDR3 is 16 amino acids. The CDR3 is CASSQDTYSGSYEQYF. CDR3 nucleotide sequence: TGCGCCAGCAGCCAAGATACCTATTCTGGCTCCTACGAGCAGTACTTC.

The V gene is TRBV28, the J gene TRBJ2-2; tentatively, D is TRBD1 (5 bases). V was trimmed by 2 bases and J by 7 bases, leaving 8 bases between them. Looked up from germline, CDR1 is MDHEN and CDR2 is SYDVKM. The length of the CDR3 is 13 residues. In DNA form, the CDR3 reads TGTGCCAGCAGTTTACAGGGTGGCGGGGAGCTGTTTTTT. Translation: CASSLQGGGELFF.

The chain recombines TRBV7-7 with TRBJ1-1, with a tentative D call TRBD1 (5 bases). V was clipped by 5 bases and J by 10 bases, with 17 bases between them. The CDR3 totals 13 residues. Germline assignment: CDR1 SSHAT and CDR2 FNYEAQ (reference sequence). The CDR3 reads CASSPRPGALAFF. CDR3 coding DNA: TGTGCCAGCAGCCCTCGACCTGGGGCTTTAGCTTTCTTT.